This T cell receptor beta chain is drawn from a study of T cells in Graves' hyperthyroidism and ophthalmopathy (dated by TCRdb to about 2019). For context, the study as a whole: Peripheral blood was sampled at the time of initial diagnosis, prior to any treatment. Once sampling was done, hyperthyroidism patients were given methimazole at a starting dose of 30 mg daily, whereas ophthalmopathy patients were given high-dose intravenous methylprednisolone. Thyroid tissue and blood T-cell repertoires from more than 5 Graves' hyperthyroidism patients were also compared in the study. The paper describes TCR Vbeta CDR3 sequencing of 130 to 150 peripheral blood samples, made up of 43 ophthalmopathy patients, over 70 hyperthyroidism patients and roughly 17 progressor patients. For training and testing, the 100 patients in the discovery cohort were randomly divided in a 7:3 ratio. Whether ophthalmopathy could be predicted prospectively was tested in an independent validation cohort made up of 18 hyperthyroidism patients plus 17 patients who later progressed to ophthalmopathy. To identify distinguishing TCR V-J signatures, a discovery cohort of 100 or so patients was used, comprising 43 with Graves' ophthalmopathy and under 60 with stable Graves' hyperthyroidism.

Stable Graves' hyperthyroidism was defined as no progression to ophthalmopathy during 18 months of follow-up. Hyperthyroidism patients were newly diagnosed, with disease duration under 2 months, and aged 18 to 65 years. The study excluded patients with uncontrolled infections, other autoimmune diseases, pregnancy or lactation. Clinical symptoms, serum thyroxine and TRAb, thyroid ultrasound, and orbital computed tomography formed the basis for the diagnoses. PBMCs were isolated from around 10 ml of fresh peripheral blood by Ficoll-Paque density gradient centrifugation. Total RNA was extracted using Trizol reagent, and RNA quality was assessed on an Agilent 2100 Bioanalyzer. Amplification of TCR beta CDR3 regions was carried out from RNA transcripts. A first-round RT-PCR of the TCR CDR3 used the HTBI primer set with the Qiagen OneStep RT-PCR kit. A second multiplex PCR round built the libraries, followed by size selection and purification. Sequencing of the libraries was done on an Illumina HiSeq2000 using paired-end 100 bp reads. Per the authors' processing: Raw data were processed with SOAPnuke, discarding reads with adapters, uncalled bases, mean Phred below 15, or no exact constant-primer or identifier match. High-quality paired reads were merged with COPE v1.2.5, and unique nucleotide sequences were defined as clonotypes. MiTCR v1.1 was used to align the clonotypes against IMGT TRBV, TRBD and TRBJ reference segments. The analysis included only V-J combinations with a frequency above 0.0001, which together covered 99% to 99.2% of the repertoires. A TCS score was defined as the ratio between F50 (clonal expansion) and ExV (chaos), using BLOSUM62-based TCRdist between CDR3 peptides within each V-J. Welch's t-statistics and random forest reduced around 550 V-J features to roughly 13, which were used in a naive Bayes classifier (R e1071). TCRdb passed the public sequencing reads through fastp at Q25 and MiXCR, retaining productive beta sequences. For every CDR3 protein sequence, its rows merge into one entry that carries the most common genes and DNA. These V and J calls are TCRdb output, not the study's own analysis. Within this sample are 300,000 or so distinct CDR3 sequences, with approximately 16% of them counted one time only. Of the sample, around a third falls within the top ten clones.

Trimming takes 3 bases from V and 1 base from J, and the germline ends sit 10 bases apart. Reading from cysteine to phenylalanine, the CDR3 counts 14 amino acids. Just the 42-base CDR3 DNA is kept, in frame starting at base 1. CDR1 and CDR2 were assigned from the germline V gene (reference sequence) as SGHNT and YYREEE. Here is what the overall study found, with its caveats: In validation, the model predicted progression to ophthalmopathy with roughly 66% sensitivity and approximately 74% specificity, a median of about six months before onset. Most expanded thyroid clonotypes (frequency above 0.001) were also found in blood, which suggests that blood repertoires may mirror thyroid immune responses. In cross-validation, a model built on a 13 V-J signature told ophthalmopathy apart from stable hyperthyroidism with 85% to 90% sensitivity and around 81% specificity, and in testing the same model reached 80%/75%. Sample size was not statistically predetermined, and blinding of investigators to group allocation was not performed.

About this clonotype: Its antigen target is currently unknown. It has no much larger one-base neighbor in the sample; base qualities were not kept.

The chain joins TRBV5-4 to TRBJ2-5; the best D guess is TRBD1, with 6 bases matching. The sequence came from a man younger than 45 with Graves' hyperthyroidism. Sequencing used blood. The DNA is TGTGCCAGCAGCTCCACAGGGTCCCAAGAGACCCAGTACTTC. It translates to CASSSTGSQETQYF.